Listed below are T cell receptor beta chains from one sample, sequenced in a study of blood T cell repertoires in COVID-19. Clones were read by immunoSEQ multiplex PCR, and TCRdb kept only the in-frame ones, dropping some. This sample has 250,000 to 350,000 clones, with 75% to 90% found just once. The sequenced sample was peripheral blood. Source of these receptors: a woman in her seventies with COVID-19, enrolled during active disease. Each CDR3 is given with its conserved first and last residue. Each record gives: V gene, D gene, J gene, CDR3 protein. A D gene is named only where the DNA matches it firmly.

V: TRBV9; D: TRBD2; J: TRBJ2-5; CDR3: CASSVAAGLQETQYF
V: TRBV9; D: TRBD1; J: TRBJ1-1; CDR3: CASSVGAGGWSEAFF
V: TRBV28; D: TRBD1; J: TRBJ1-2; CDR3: CASSYRGYGYTF
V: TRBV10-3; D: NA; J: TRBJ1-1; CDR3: CAISAGNTLNTEAFF
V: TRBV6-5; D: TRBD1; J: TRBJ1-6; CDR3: CASIPTGGYSPLHF
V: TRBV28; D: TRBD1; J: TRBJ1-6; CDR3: CASSLGFGTGGNNSPLHF
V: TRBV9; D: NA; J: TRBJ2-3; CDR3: CASSVASLQDTQYF
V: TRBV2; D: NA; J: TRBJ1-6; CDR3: CASSVGQAYNSPLHF
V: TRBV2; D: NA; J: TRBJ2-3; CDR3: CARRGGDGTDTQYF
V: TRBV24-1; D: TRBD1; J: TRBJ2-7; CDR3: CATSAATGTNEQYF
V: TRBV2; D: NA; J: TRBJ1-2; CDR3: CASMGQTNYGYTF
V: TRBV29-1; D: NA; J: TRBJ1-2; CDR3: CSVSDGHSANYGYTF
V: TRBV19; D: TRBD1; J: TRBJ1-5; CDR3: CASRGGGDTQPQHF
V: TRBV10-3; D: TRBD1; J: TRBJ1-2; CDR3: CAISEEDRRYYGYTF
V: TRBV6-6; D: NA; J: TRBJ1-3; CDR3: CASTAAGNTIYF
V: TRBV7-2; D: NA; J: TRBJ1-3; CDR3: CASSYPQGLSGNTIYF
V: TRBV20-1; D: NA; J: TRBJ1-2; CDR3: CSASTGGGAYGYTF
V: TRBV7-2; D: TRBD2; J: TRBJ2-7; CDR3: CASSPGLAGVSEQYF
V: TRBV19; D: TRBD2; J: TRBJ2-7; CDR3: CASSIGLAGRYEQYF
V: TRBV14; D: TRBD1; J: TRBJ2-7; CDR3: CASSQDLDRAPYEQYF
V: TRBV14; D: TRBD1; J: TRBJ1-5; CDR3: CASSQWDRGSNQPQHF
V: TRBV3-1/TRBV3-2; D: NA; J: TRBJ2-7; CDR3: CASSQGAIEQYF
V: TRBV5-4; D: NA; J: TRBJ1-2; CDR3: CASSFQRGPNYGYTF
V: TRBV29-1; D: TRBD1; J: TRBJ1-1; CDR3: CSVAGDRNTEAFF
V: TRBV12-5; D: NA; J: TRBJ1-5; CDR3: CASGLETGPNQPQHF
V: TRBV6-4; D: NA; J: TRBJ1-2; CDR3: CASSPGGDYGYTF
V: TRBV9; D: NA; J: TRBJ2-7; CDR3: CASSTTGYEQYF
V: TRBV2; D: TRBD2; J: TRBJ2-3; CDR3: CASSRQLAGSTDTQYF
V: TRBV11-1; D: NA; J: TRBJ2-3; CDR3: CASSLSGLSDTQYF
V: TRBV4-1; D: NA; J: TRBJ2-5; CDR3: CASSSKEGRTQYF
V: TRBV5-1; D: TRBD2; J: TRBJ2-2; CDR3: CASSPQLAGDTGELFF
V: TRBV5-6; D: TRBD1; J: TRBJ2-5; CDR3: CASSSGQGAGETQYF
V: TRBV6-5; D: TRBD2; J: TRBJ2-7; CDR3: CASSYTSGVYEQYF
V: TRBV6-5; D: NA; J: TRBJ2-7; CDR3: CASRLVQGISYEQYF
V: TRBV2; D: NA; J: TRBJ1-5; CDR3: CASRRGGNNQPQHF
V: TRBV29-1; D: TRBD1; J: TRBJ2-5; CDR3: CSVVQGETQYF
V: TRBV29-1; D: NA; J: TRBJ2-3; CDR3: CSVGPGGGGTDTQYF
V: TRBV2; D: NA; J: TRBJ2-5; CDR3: CASSFSQETQYF
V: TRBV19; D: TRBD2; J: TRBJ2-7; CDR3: CASSIGTSDYEQYF
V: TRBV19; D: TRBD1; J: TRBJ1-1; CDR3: CASSIAYRGLGAFF
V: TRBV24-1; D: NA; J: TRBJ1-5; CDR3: CATSDPGEGEGQPQHF
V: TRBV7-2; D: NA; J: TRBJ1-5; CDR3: CASSLDGAGNQPQHF
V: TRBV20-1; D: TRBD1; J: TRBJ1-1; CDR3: CSARDQGQLYF
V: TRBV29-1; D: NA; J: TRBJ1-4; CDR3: CSVDRGEKLFF
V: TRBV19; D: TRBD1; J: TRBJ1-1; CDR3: CASSPTDRAGEAFF
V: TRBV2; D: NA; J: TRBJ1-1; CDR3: CASSLELNTEAFF